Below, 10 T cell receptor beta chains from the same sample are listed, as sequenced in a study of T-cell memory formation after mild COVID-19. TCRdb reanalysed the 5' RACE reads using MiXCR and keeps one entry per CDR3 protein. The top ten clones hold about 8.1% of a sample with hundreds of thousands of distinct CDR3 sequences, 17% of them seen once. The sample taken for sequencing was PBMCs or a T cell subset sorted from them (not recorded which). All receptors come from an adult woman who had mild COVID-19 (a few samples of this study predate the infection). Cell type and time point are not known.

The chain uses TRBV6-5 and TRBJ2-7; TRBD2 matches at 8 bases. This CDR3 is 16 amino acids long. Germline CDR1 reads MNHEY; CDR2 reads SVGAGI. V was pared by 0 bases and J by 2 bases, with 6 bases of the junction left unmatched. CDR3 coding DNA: TGTGCCAGCAGTTACTCGGGCCTAGCGGGTACCTACGAGCAGTACTTC. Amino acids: CASSYSGLAGTYEQYF.

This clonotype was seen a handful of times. The CDR3 loop reads CASSRQGANTEAFF. DNA for the CDR3: TGTGCCAGTAGTCGTCAGGGGGCGAACACTGAAGCTTTCTTT. The chain couples TRBV19 to TRBJ1-1; 8 nucleotides agree with TRBD1. V shed 5 bases, J shed 1 base, and the junction held 3 bases outside the gene matches. The CDR3 spans 14 residues. Germline lookup yields CDR1 LNHDA and CDR2 SQIVND (reference sequence).

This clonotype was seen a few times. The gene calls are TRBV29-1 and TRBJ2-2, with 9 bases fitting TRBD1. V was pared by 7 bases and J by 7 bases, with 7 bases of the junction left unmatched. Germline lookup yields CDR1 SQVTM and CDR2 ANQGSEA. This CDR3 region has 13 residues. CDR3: CSAWTGVVGELFF. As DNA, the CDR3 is TGCAGCGCTTGGACAGGGGTAGTCGGGGAGCTGTTTTTT.

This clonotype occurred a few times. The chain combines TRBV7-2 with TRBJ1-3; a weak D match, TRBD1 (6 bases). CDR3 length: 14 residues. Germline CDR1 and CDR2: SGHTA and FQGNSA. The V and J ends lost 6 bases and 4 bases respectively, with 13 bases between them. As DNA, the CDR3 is TGTGCCAGCAGGCACAGGGAGCAGGGAAACACCATATATTTT. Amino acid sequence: CASRHREQGNTIYF.

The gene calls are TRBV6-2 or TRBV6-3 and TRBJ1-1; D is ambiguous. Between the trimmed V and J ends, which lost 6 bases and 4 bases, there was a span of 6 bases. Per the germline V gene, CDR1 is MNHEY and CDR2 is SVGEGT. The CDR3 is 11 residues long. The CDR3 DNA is TGTGCCAGCAGAGGGTTCACTGAAGCTTTCTTT. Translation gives CASRGFTEAFF.

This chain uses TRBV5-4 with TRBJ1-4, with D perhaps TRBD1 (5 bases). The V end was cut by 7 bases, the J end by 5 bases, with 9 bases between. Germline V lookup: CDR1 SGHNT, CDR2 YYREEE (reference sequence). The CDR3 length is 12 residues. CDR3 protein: CASQTDNEKLFF. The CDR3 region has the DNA TGTGCCAGCCAGACAGACAATGAAAAACTGTTTTTT.

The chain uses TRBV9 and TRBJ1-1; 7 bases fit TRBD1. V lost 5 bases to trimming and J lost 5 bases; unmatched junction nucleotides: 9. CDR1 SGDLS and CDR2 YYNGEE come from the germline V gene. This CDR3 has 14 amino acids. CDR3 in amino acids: CASSATGEATEAFF. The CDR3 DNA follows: TGTGCCAGCAGTGCTACAGGGGAGGCGACTGAAGCTTTCTTT.

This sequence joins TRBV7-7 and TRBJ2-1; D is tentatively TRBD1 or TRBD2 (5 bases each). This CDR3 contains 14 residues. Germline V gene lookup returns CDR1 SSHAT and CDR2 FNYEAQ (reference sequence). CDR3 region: CASAQGKGYNEQFF. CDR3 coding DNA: TGTGCTAGCGCCCAGGGAAAGGGATACAATGAGCAGTTCTTC.

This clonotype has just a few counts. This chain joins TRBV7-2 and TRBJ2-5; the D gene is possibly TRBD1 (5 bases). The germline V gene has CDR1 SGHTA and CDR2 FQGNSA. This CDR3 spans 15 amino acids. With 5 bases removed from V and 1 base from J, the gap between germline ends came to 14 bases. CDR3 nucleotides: TGTGCCAGCAGCCGTAGACAGACGTTCCAAGAGACCCAGTACTTC. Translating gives CASSRRQTFQETQYF.

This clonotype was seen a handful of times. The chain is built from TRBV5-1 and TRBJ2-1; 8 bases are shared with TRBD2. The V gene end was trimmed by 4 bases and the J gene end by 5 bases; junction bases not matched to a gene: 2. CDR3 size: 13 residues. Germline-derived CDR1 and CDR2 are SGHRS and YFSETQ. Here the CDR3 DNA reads TGCGCCAGCAGCCCGACTAGCGACAATGAGCAGTTCTTC. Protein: CASSPTSDNEQFF.